This paragraph covers one T cell receptor (beta chain) sequence. This clonotype was seen many times. Its antigen has not been determined. One base away there is no much larger clone; base qualities are not given. The library relied on RT-PCR. Sequencing relied on an Illumina MiSeq. TCRdb reprocessing: public reads trimmed at Q25 with fastp, clones called with MiXCR, in-frame beta chains kept. CDR3 protein duplicates are merged, each entry listing the most common genes and DNA. In all, the sample holds 650,000 to 800,000 distinct CDR3 sequences, and 13% to 15% of those were seen once. Of the sample, roughly 3.9% is held by the ten largest clones. The data stem from a study (dated by TCRdb to 2016 to 2018). The CDR3 measures 13 amino acids from cysteine to phenylalanine. The entry retains the CDR3 DNA only, 39 bases that are in frame from base 1. Looking up the germline V gene yields CDR1 SGHDT and CDR2 YYEEEE. V drops 1 base and J drops 4 bases, leaving 8 bases in between.

This chain is built from TRBV5-6 and TRBJ2-5; matching of 6 bases hints at TRBD1 as the D gene. This TCR was sampled from a female donor in good health, serving as a healthy control. The specimen sequenced was memory CD4+ T cells from blood. The sequenced DNA: TGTGCCAGCAGCTTGAACAGGGTAGAGACCCAGTACTTC. Its protein reads: CASSLNRVETQYF.